Listed here are 31 T cell receptor beta chains from one sample, sequenced in a study of blood T cell repertoires in COVID-19. Repertoires were generated with immunoSEQ multiplex PCR, while TCRdb's copy carries only in-frame clones and drops some. Of roughly 100,000 clones in the sample, roughly 80% were seen once. The sequencing sample was made of peripheral blood. Receptors were obtained from a woman in her 70s with acute or convalescent COVID-19.

This clone was counted between two and nine times. The chain uses TRBV6-5 and TRBJ1-6; 9 bases fit TRBD1. The V and J ends lost 4 bases and 8 bases, in that order; junction bases with no gene match: 6. Per the germline V gene, CDR1 is MNHEY and CDR2 is SVGAGI. The CDR3 loop spans 15 amino acids. The CDR3 nucleotides are TGTGCCAGCAGTTCGAGGGACAGGGCGGATTCACCCCTCCACTTT. Translating gives CASSSRDRADSPLHF.

The V call is TRBV29-1, the J call TRBJ1-1, with D tentatively TRBD1 (5 bases). The CDR3 loop spans 14 amino acids. V shed 3 bases and J shed 5 bases, with 16 bases lying between them. Germline V gene sequence: CDR1 SQVTM, CDR2 ANQGSEA. CDR3 in DNA: TGCAGCGTTGAGAAGGCCGGGGGGGGAACTGAAGCTTTCTTT. Its protein is CSVEKAGGGTEAFF.

This rearrangement joins TRBV7-9 to TRBJ2-1; 8 bases map to TRBD1. Germline assignment: CDR1 SEHNR and CDR2 FQNEAQ (reference sequence). The CDR3 covers 15 residues. J was trimmed by 0 bases and V by 7 bases; bases with no gene match: 5. The CDR3 reads CASTATGGSYNEQFF. DNA for the CDR3: TGTGCCAGCACCGCAACAGGGGGCTCCTACAATGAGCAGTTCTTC.

The V gene is TRBV23-1, the J gene TRBJ1-1; 7 bases are shared with TRBD1. TRBV23-1 is labeled an ORF, and its function is uncertain. J was trimmed by 5 bases and V by 8 bases; bases with no gene match: 20. The CDR3 is 17 amino acids. CDR3 in amino acids: CASGRVLGPQGVTEAFF. Written as DNA, the CDR3 is TGCGCCAGCGGGCGCGTATTGGGACCCCAGGGGGTTACTGAAGCTTTCTTT.

The chain recombines TRBV19 with TRBJ2-4; 13 nucleotides align to TRBD2. In germline, CDR1 is LNHDA, CDR2 SQIVND (reference sequence). V lost 5 bases and J lost 0; bases outside the gene matches: 10. The CDR3 has 19 residues. The CDR3 spells CASSFAGTSGVLAKNIQYF. CDR3 nucleotides: TGTGCCAGTAGTTTTGCCGGGACTAGCGGGGTCCTAGCCAAAAACATTCAGTACTTC.

In its sample, this clone was seen a few times. This chain links TRBV12-3 or TRBV12-4 with TRBJ1-3; a weak D match, TRBD1 (6 bases). The CDR3 is made up of 13 amino acids. With 3 bases removed from V and 5 bases from J, the gap between germline ends came to 8 bases. Here the CDR3 DNA reads TGTGCCAGCAGTTTGCAGGGGCGAAACACCATATATTTT. Protein product: CASSLQGRNTIYF.

This clone has just one count. The chain uses TRBV28 and TRBJ1-5, with 8 bases fitting TRBD1. J lost 3 bases, V lost 8 bases, and 9 bases had no gene match. The CDR3 covers 15 residues. Germline lookup yields CDR1 MDHEN and CDR2 SYDVKM. This CDR3 is CASGGQGSINQPQHF. The CDR3 DNA is TGTGCCAGCGGCGGACAGGGATCAATCAATCAGCCCCAGCATTTT.

There are a few counts of this clone. The CDR3 DNA reads as TGTGCCAGCAGTTACCGTCCAGGGAGGTCCGGGGAGCTGTTTTTT. It translates to CASSYRPGRSGELFF. The chain is built from TRBV6-5 and TRBJ2-2; D might be TRBD2 (6 bases). The ends were cut back, 2 bases at V and 6 bases at J, with 13 bases in the middle. The CDR3 runs to 15 residues. Germline CDR1 MNHEY, CDR2 SVGAGI.

The chain has TRBV9 and TRBJ2-2; 9 positions match TRBD2. Germline loops: CDR1 SGDLS, CDR2 YYNGEE. The CDR3 has 15 amino acids. V gave up 0 bases and J gave up 6 bases; unmatched junction bases: 3. CDR3 loop: CASSVAASGAGELFF. In DNA, the CDR3 is TGTGCCAGCAGCGTAGCCGCTAGCGGGGCCGGGGAGCTGTTTTTT.

The genes are TRBV24-1 and TRBJ2-3; 9 bases fit TRBD2. Unmatched junction bases numbered 7, after V lost 6 bases and J lost 7 bases. The CDR3 covers 14 residues. Germline lookup yields CDR1 KGHDR and CDR2 SFDVKD. The CDR3 loop reads CATSPGGGAYTQYF. As DNA, the CDR3 is TGTGCCACCAGTCCCGGCGGGGGGGCTTATACGCAGTATTTT.

The rearrangement uses TRBV27 and TRBJ2-2; 8 bases line up with TRBD2. This CDR3 has 14 residues. Germline CDR1 and CDR2: MNHEY and SMNVEV (reference sequence). With 7 bases clipped from V and 2 bases from J, the junction kept 3 bases outside the gene matches. In DNA, the CDR3 is TGTGCCAGCAAAACTAGCGGAAACACCGGGGAGCTGTTTTTT. Protein sequence: CASKTSGNTGELFF.

CDR3 in DNA: TGTGCCACCAGCAGACACGGGGAGGGGATGAGGGAGACCCAGTACTTC. Protein: CATSRHGEGMRETQYF. This rearrangement joins TRBV15 to TRBJ2-5; 7 bases match TRBD2. Germline CDR1 and CDR2: LNHNV and YYDKDF (reference sequence). J lost 5 bases, V lost 2 bases, and 11 bases had no gene match. This CDR3 has 16 residues.

This clone was recorded a few times. V is TRBV10-3 and J is TRBJ2-7; tentative D call: TRBD1 (5 bases). With 7 bases removed from V and 2 bases from J, the gap between germline ends came to 12 bases. Germline V lookup: CDR1 ENHRY, CDR2 SYGVKD. The CDR3 is 13 amino acids. The CDR3 here is CAIKIDSTYEQYF. As DNA, the CDR3 is TGTGCCATCAAAATCGACAGTACCTACGAGCAGTACTTC.

This chain joins TRBV10-3 and TRBJ1-2; D is perhaps TRBD1 (5 bases). Germline loops: CDR1 ENHRY, CDR2 SYGVKD. V was trimmed by 3 bases and J by 2 bases, leaving 10 bases between them. The CDR3 loop spans 14 amino acids. For the CDR3, the DNA is TGTGCCATCAGTGACGACAGAAAAAACTATGGCTACACCTTC. Translating gives CAISDDRKNYGYTF.

This chain links TRBV7-9 with TRBJ2-3; 13 nucleotides match TRBD2. This CDR3 is 17 amino acids long. Germline V gives CDR1 SEHNR, CDR2 FQNEAQ (reference sequence). The V gene end was trimmed by 5 bases and the J gene end by 1 base; junction bases not matched to a gene: 6. The CDR3 sequence: CASSIGLAGARTDTQYF. The CDR3 DNA is TGTGCCAGCAGCATCGGACTAGCGGGGGCCCGCACAGATACGCAGTATTTT.

V is TRBV30 and J is TRBJ1-2; D gene ambiguous. Germline V gene sequence: CDR1 GTSNPN, CDR2 SVGIG (reference sequence). The CDR3 has 12 residues. Trimming left V 4 bases short and J 7 bases short, with 13 bases between. This CDR3 reads CAWTGSGIGYTF. The DNA for the CDR3 is TGTGCCTGGACCGGCAGCGGGATTGGCTACACCTTC.

This chain links TRBV30 with TRBJ2-5; 8 nucleotides line up with TRBD2. This CDR3 contains 14 residues. The trim removed 1 base at V and 2 bases at J, leaving 3 bases unmatched. Germline CDR1 and CDR2: GTSNPN and SVGIG (reference sequence). CDR3 nucleotides: TGTGCCTGGAGTGGGGGCGGGGGGCAAGAGACCCAGTACTTC. Translation gives CAWSGGGGQETQYF.

The V gene is TRBV3-1 (or the pseudogene TRBV3-2), the J gene TRBJ1-5, with D tentatively TRBD1 (5 bases). This CDR3 has 14 amino acids. Germline V gene lookup returns CDR1 LGHDT and CDR2 YNNKEL (reference sequence). Trimming left V 1 base short and J 5 bases short, with 9 bases between. The CDR3 loop reads CASSQGRDHQPQHF. In DNA, the CDR3 is TGTGCCAGCAGCCAAGGGAGGGACCATCAGCCCCAGCATTTT.

The rearrangement uses TRBV6-5 and TRBJ1-4; 9 nucleotides agree with TRBD1. From germline, CDR1 is MNHEY and CDR2 SVGAGI. V shed 6 bases, J shed 7 bases, and the junction held 9 bases outside the gene matches. The CDR3 has 15 amino acids. The CDR3 sequence: CASSLSTGGREKLFF. The CDR3 coding sequence is TGTGCCAGCAGCTTATCGACAGGGGGGCGTGAAAAACTGTTTTTT.

This rearrangement joins TRBV11-3 to TRBJ2-1; D not certain. Germline CDR1 reads SGHNT; CDR2 reads YENEEA. V lost 8 bases and J lost 8, with 16 bases in between. The CDR3 length is 13 residues. The CDR3 spells CASLGISIHEQFF. In nucleotides, the CDR3 is TGTGCCAGCTTAGGTATTAGCATCCATGAGCAGTTCTTC.

The genes are TRBV6-5 and TRBJ1-3; maybe TRBD1 (6 bases). V lost 5 bases, J lost 7 bases, and 15 bases lay in between. The germline V gene encodes CDR1 MNHEY and CDR2 SVGAGI. The CDR3 runs 14 residues. For the CDR3, the DNA is TGTGCCAGCAGTCCAACCAGGGGTAGCAACACCATATATTTT. It is translated as CASSPTRGSNTIYF.

This clone was seen a few times. This chain connects TRBV5-1 to TRBJ1-5; D unclear. The V end was cut by 2 bases, the J end by 3 bases, with 6 bases between. The germline V gene has CDR1 SGHRS and CDR2 YFSETQ. The CDR3 is 13 residues long. The CDR3 spells CASSFSYNQPQHF. CDR3 nucleotides: TGCGCCAGCAGCTTTAGCTACAATCAGCCCCAGCATTTT.

This clone was recorded only once. V and J are TRBV5-4 and TRBJ2-3; 8 bases align to TRBD2. The germline V gene has CDR1 SGHNT and CDR2 YYREEE (reference sequence). The ends lost 5 bases at V and 3 bases at J; junction bases unmatched: 11. The CDR3 sequence is 16 residues long. CDR3 sequence: CASSKPGLEMTDTQYF. CDR3 coding DNA: TGTGCCAGCAGTAAGCCGGGACTAGAAATGACAGATACGCAGTATTTT.

The V gene is TRBV19, the J gene TRBJ1-1; D is uncertain. The CDR3 runs 13 residues. V dropped 3 bases and J dropped 6 bases, with 11 bases sitting between them. Germline CDR1 reads LNHDA; CDR2 reads SQIVND (reference sequence). This CDR3 is CASSMQFSPEAFF. Written as DNA, the CDR3 is TGTGCCAGTAGTATGCAGTTTTCACCTGAAGCTTTCTTT.

The chain is built from TRBV6-2 or TRBV6-3 and TRBJ1-2; D is ambiguous. The V gene's germline CDR1 is MNHEY and CDR2 SVGEGT. V lost 6 bases to trimming and J lost 0 bases, with 8 bases between them. This CDR3 has 13 residues. DNA of the CDR3: TGTGCCAGCAGCCAAACAACTAACTATGGCTACACCTTC. Translating gives CASSQTTNYGYTF.

The V call is TRBV4-3, the J call TRBJ1-4; unclear D gene. The germline V and J ends were trimmed by 1 base and 8 bases, with 5 bases remaining between them. The CDR3 has 12 amino acids. Looked up from germline, CDR1 is LGHNA and CDR2 is YSLEER. The CDR3 protein is CASSQVEEKLFF. The DNA for the CDR3 is TGCGCCAGCAGCCAAGTAGAAGAAAAACTGTTTTTT.

This clone was counted a single time. This chain links TRBV6-5 with TRBJ1-1; TRBD1 matches 7 bases. This CDR3 comprises 15 residues. Trimming cost V 6 bases and J 0 bases; bases outside gene matches: 7. Germline-derived CDR1 and CDR2 are MNHEY and SVGAGI. For the CDR3, the DNA is TGTGCCAGCAGCACACAGGGGAAGGTGAACACTGAAGCTTTCTTT. It codes for CASSTQGKVNTEAFF.

The chain has TRBV7-9 and TRBJ1-2; D not certain. Germline CDR1 is SEHNR and CDR2 is FQNEAQ (reference sequence). The V and J ends lost 0 bases and 6 bases respectively, with 5 bases between them. This CDR3 has 12 residues. CDR3 DNA: TGTGCCAGCAGCTTAGCCGGGGATGGCTACACCTTC. This encodes CASSLAGDGYTF. The whole variable domain, filled in from reference TRBV7-9 and TRBJ1-2, reads DTGVSQNPRHKITKRGQNVTFRCDPISEHNRLYWYRQTLGQGPEFLTYFQNEAQLEKSRLLSDRFSAERPKGSFSTLEIQRTEQGDSAMYLCASSLAGDGYTFGSGTRLTVV.

This chain links TRBV29-1 with TRBJ1-3; TRBD1 agrees at 9 bases. Germline V gives CDR1 SQVTM, CDR2 ANQGSEA. The length of the CDR3 is 13 residues. V was pared by 7 bases and J by 4 bases, with 5 bases of the junction left unmatched. The CDR3 spells CSAHRGLGNTIYF. The CDR3, as DNA: TGCAGCGCCCACAGGGGGCTCGGAAACACCATATATTTT.

V is TRBV28 and J is TRBJ2-5; 7 positions agree with TRBD2. The length of the CDR3 is 16 residues. CDR1 and CDR2 from the germline V gene are MDHEN and SYDVKM. Losses at the gene ends were 2 bases for V and 2 bases for J; bases not matched to a gene: 8. In DNA, the CDR3 is TGTGCCAGCAGTTTAGGGGGGGGGACTATACAAGAGACCCAGTACTTC. Translated: CASSLGGGTIQETQYF.

V usage is TRBV5-1 and J usage is TRBJ1-4, with unresolved D. From germline, CDR1 is SGHRS and CDR2 YFSETQ. V shed 2 bases and J shed 11 bases, with 13 bases lying between them. The CDR3 extends over 13 amino acids. The CDR3 loop is CASSFTEGRKLFF. The CDR3 DNA follows: TGCGCCAGCAGCTTTACCGAGGGTCGTAAACTGTTTTTT.